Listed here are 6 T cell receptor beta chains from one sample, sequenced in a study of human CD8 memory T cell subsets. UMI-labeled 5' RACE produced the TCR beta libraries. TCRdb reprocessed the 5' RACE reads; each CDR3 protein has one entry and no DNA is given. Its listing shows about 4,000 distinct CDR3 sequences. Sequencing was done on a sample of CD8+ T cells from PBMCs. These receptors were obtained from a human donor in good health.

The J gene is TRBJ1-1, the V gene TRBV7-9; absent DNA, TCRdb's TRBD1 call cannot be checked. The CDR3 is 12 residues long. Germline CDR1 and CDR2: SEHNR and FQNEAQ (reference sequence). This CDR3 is CASSLAKGGAFF.

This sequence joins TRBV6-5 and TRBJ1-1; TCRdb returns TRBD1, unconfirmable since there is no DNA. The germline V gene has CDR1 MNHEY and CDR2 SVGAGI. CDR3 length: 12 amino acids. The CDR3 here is CASGGGGTEAFF.

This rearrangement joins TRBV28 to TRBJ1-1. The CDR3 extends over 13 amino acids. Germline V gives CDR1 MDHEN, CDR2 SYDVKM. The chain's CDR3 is CASSTPMNTEAFF.

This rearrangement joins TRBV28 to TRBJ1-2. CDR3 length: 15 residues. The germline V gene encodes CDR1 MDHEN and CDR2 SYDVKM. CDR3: CASSRQGLLNYGYTF.

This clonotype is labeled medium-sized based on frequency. CDR3: CASSSYGTEAFF. The V gene is TRBV12-3 or TRBV12-4, the J gene TRBJ1-1. The CDR3 length is 12 residues.

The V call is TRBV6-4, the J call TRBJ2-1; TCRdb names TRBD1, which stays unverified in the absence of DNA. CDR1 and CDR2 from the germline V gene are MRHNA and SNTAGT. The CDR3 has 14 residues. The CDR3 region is CASSDGREHNEQFF.